Each of the 25 T cell receptor beta chains below was sequenced from the same sample in a study of shared clonotypes between healthy human individuals. Naive CD8 cells lacked CD45RO, underwent positive selection for CCR7 and left out terminally differentiated effector memory CD45RA+ cells. Repertoires were generated with immunoSEQ multiplex PCR, while TCRdb's copy carries only in-frame clones and drops some. The sample has a few hundred thousand clones, 95% seen once. The sample comprised naive CD8+ T cells sorted from blood. The receptor source for this set is a woman in her thirties in good health.

The chain combines TRBV5-4 with TRBJ2-1; 13 positions match TRBD2. Trimming cost V 4 bases and J 6 bases; bases outside gene matches: 19. Germline CDR1 is SGHNT and CDR2 is YYREEE (reference sequence). CDR3 length: 20 amino acids. The CDR3 spells CASSKGLAGTSNQVRNEQFF. For the CDR3, the DNA is TGTGCCAGCAGCAAGGGACTAGCGGGAACCTCTAATCAAGTTCGCAATGAGCAGTTCTTC.

This clone was detected only once. The V gene is TRBV27, the J gene TRBJ1-2, with D possibly being TRBD1 (6 bases). The V end was cut by 5 bases, the J end by 4 bases, with 17 bases between. Per germline, CDR1 MNHEY and CDR2 SMNVEV (reference sequence). This CDR3 comprises 15 residues. Here the CDR3 DNA reads TGTGCCAGCAGTCCCGGACAGCCCGGGGGCTATGGCTACACCTTC. As protein: CASSPGQPGGYGYTF.

In this sample, this clone turned up once. J is TRBJ2-2 and V is TRBV27; D may be TRBD1 (5 bases). V was trimmed by 3 bases and J by 4 bases, leaving 6 bases between them. This CDR3 spans 13 amino acids. From germline, CDR1 is MNHEY and CDR2 SMNVEV (reference sequence). CDR3 in amino acids: CASSFRVTGELFF. CDR3 nucleotide sequence: TGTGCCAGCAGTTTCAGGGTCACCGGGGAGCTGTTTTTT.

The chain carries TRBV27 and TRBJ2-5; TRBD1 agrees at 8 bases. V trimming: 5 bases; J trimming: 3 bases; junction bases outside the gene matches: 5. Germline lookup yields CDR1 MNHEY and CDR2 SMNVEV (reference sequence). The CDR3 is 14 residues long. The CDR3 region is CASSNLTGEETQYF. In nucleotides, the CDR3 is TGTGCCAGCAGTAACCTGACAGGGGAAGAGACCCAGTACTTC.

The CDR3 sequence: CSVLTSGANYEQYF. CDR3 nucleotide sequence: TGCAGCGTACTGACTAGCGGGGCGAACTACGAGCAGTACTTC. J is TRBJ2-7 and V is TRBV29-1; 11 bases align to TRBD2. The V gene end was trimmed by 6 bases and the J gene end by 3 bases; junction bases not matched to a gene: 7. Germline loops: CDR1 SQVTM, CDR2 ANQGSEA. The CDR3 has 14 residues.

The sample holds one count of this clone. This sequence joins TRBV27 and TRBJ2-6; D is undetermined. CDR3 length equals 15 residues. CDR1 MNHEY and CDR2 SMNVEV come from the germline V gene (reference sequence). With 6 bases removed from V and 0 bases from J, the gap between germline ends came to 9 bases. The CDR3 sequence is CASSQVSSGANVLTF. The CDR3 bases are TGTGCCAGCAGCCAGGTTAGCTCTGGGGCCAACGTCCTGACTTTC.

This chain connects TRBV13 to TRBJ2-1; 11 bases agree with TRBD2. The germline V gene encodes CDR1 PRHDT and CDR2 FYEKMQ (reference sequence). The CDR3 sequence is 17 residues long. V dropped 4 bases and J dropped 0; count of bases not matched to a gene: 5. Here the CDR3 reads CASSWTSGPLSYNEQFF. CDR3 nucleotide sequence: TGTGCCAGCAGCTGGACTAGCGGGCCGCTCTCCTACAATGAGCAGTTCTTC.

The chain uses TRBV5-4 and TRBJ1-4; TRBD1 matches at 11 bases. The V gene's germline CDR1 is SGHNT and CDR2 YYREEE (reference sequence). The CDR3 is made up of 14 amino acids. The V and J ends lost 2 bases and 7 bases, in that order; junction bases with no gene match: 1. The CDR3 DNA sequence: TGTGCCAGCAGCTTAGGGACAGGGGGTGAAAAACTGTTTTTT. This gives the protein CASSLGTGGEKLFF.

The chain recombines TRBV6-5 with TRBJ1-1; a weak D match, TRBD1 (6 bases). This CDR3 spans 14 amino acids. Trimming took 2 bases from V and 1 from J, leaving 8 bases between them. The germline V gene has CDR1 MNHEY and CDR2 SVGAGI. This CDR3 reads CASSYLGANTEAFF. The CDR3, as DNA: TGTGCCAGCAGTTACCTGGGGGCGAACACTGAAGCTTTCTTT.

This clone was picked up a small number of times. The chain carries TRBV5-8 and TRBJ2-5; TRBD1 aligns across 7 bases. Trimming took 5 bases from V and 5 from J; bases not matched to a gene: 15. This CDR3 region has 16 residues. The germline CDR1 and CDR2 sequences are SGHTS and YDEGEE. Here the CDR3 DNA reads TGTGCCAGCAGTCCTGAGACAGGGACGAGTTGGGAGACCCAGTACTTC. It specifies CASSPETGTSWETQYF.

Remarks on this clone: The sample carries other DNA sequences with the same CDR3. CDR3 sequence: CASSIGGATNEKLFF. The CDR3 DNA reads TGTGCCAGTAGTATAGGAGGGGCCACTAATGAAAAACTGTTTTTT. The V call is TRBV19, the J call TRBJ1-4; tentative D call: TRBD1 (5 bases). With 1 base removed from V and 2 bases from J, the gap between germline ends came to 8 bases. CDR3 length: 15 residues. Germline values: CDR1 LNHDA, CDR2 SQIVND (reference sequence).

V usage is TRBV4-1 and J usage is TRBJ2-6; possible D gene TRBD1, 6 bases. Trimming removed 4 bases from V and 0 bases from J, with 13 bases in between. CDR3 length: 17 amino acids. The germline V gene encodes CDR1 MGHRA and CDR2 YSYEKL. As DNA, the CDR3 is TGCGCCAGCAGCCCGACAGGAATTAGCTCTGGGGCCAACGTCCTGACTTTC. It yields the protein CASSPTGISSGANVLTF.

The gene calls are TRBV27 and TRBJ2-5; D ambiguous. The J call may be wrong; the DNA end is better matched by TRBJ2-7. This CDR3 is built from 14 residues. CDR1 and CDR2 from the germline V gene are MNHEY and SMNVEV (reference sequence). The CDR3 protein is CASSLGANSYEQYF. In nucleotides, the CDR3 is TGTGCCAGCAGTTTGGGCGCGAACTCCTACGAGCAGTACTTC.

The V and J genes are TRBV28 and TRBJ2-3, with TRBD2 matching over 10 bases. The CDR3 length is 15 residues. J was trimmed by 1 base and V by 6 bases; bases with no gene match: 4. Germline loops: CDR1 MDHEN, CDR2 SYDVKM. The CDR3 loop is CASRPTSGGTDTQYF. CDR3 bases: TGTGCCAGCAGACCTACTAGCGGGGGCACAGATACGCAGTATTTT.

The V call is TRBV10-1, the J call TRBJ2-2; D might be TRBD1 (6 bases). V lost 5 bases, J lost 6 bases, and 10 bases lay in between. Germline values: CDR1 WNHNN, CDR2 SYGVQD (reference sequence). The CDR3 extends over 13 amino acids. In DNA form, the CDR3 reads TGCGCCAGCAGTAACAGGGTCCCCGGGGAGCTGTTTTTT. Protein sequence: CASSNRVPGELFF.

The chain recombines TRBV4-1 with TRBJ2-1; 11 nucleotides align to TRBD2. Germline trimming cut 0 bases from V and 14 bases from J; bases unmatched to any gene: 6. The CDR3 length is 14 residues. The germline V gene has CDR1 MGHRA and CDR2 YSYEKL. The CDR3 is CASSQDLASGRKFF. The CDR3 DNA follows: TGCGCCAGCAGCCAAGATCTGGCTAGCGGGAGGAAGTTCTTC.

The chain combines TRBV28 with TRBJ1-1; D remains ambiguous. The length of the CDR3 is 13 residues. From germline, CDR1 is MDHEN and CDR2 SYDVKM. V lost 4 bases and J lost 4, with 10 bases in between. The CDR3 reads CASSWVLTTEAFF. For the CDR3, the DNA is TGTGCCAGCAGTTGGGTCCTAACCACTGAAGCTTTCTTT.

The chain joins TRBV2 to TRBJ2-7; 12 positions agree with TRBD2. Germline loops: CDR1 SNHLY, CDR2 FYNNEI. The V segment lost 6 bases and the J segment 1 base; nucleotides outside the gene matches: 7. This CDR3 spans 16 amino acids. In DNA, the CDR3 is TGTGCCAGCAGGGGGGCTAGCGGGAGGGAGTCCTACGAGCAGTACTTC. Protein sequence: CASRGASGRESYEQYF.

This chain uses TRBV5-1 with TRBJ2-1, with TRBD1 matching 8 bases. The CDR3 loop spans 13 amino acids. Looked up from germline, CDR1 is SGHRS and CDR2 is YFSETQ. V lost 6 bases, J lost 10 bases, and 9 bases stayed unmatched. CDR3 nucleotides: TGCGCCAGCAACGGACAGGGTCTAGGGGAGCAGTTCTTC. Translation gives CASNGQGLGEQFF. The whole variable domain, filled in from reference TRBV5-1 and TRBJ2-1, reads KAGVTQTPRYLIKTRGQQVTLSCSPISGHRSVSWYQQTPGQGLQFLFEYFSETQRNKGNFPGRFSGRQFSNSRSEMNVSTLELGDSALYLCASNGQGLGEQFFGPGTRLTVL.

The chain joins TRBV10-1 to TRBJ1-1, with D uncertain. The CDR3 runs to 15 residues. Trimming shortened V by 1 base and J by 4 bases, and 13 bases separated the two germline ends. The germline CDR1 and CDR2 sequences are WNHNN and SYGVQD (reference sequence). The CDR3, as DNA: TGCGCCAGCAGTGAGTATCGGGATCTGGGCACTGAAGCTTTCTTT. Residues: CASSEYRDLGTEAFF.

The chain is built from TRBV16 and TRBJ2-1; D is perhaps TRBD1 (6 bases). V was clipped by 4 bases and J by 9 bases, with 10 bases between them. The germline gives CDR1 KGHSY, CDR2 FQNENV. The CDR3 consists of 12 residues. In nucleotides, the CDR3 is TGTGCCAGCAGCCTCAGGGGTAGTGAGCAGTTCTTC. It codes for CASSLRGSEQFF.

V is TRBV4-1 and J is TRBJ2-7; D is uncertain. CDR1 MGHRA and CDR2 YSYEKL come from the germline V gene. The CDR3 consists of 13 residues. The V gene lost 0 bases and the J gene lost 5 bases, with 8 bases spanning the gap. CDR3 sequence: CASSQDRKNEQYF. The DNA of the CDR3 is TGCGCCAGCAGCCAAGATCGGAAGAACGAGCAGTACTTC.

The chain employs TRBV28 and TRBJ1-4; 9 bases are shared with TRBD1. The germline V gene encodes CDR1 MDHEN and CDR2 SYDVKM. Trimming cost V 4 bases and J 2 bases; bases outside gene matches: 5. The CDR3 contains 16 residues. The CDR3 spells CASSSYRGRTNEKLFF. For the CDR3, the DNA is TGTGCCAGCAGTTCGTACAGGGGGCGGACTAATGAAAAACTGTTTTTT.

CDR3: CASSFPRTGYQETQYF. The CDR3 region has the DNA TGTGCCAGCAGCTTCCCACGGACAGGGTACCAAGAGACCCAGTACTTC. This chain uses TRBV7-6 with TRBJ2-5; 8 bases match TRBD1. V gave up 3 bases and J gave up 0 bases; unmatched junction bases: 6. The germline V gene has CDR1 SGHVS and CDR2 FNYEAQ. The length of the CDR3 is 16 residues.

V usage is TRBV19 and J usage is TRBJ2-7, with D perhaps matching TRBD2 (6 bases). Trimming removed 9 bases from V and 4 bases from J, with 16 bases in between. Germline V gene data show CDR1 as LNHDA and CDR2 as SQIVND (reference sequence). The CDR3 extends over 13 amino acids. The CDR3 is CASSGLPPYEQYF. CDR3 coding DNA: TGTGCCAGCAGCGGACTACCACCTTACGAGCAGTACTTC. The variable domain in full, with the rest retrieved from reference TRBV19 and TRBJ2-7, is DGGITQSPKYLFRKEGQNVTLSCEQNLNHDAMYWYRQDPGQGLRLIYYSQIVNDFQKGDIAEGYSVSREKKESFPLTVTSAQKNPTAFYLCASSGLPPYEQYFGPGTRLTVT.